The clone carrying this TCR beta chain was found once. Its antigen is as yet unknown. Method: immunoSEQ multiplex PCR; TCRdb's copy keeps in-frame clones and lacks some. The data contain over 1.5 million clones, 95% to 99% of them singletons. Caucasian adults living in Nashville, Tennessee, provided all samples. CD4+ cells were split into CD45RA+ naive and CD45RA-negative memory subsets. These data come from a study of shared clonotypes between healthy human individuals. Study-wide background: Per donor, CD8 memory used one plate, CD8 naive used two, CD4 memory used three and CD4 naive used three.

Unmatched junction bases numbered 11, after V lost 4 bases and J lost 1 base. The CDR3 runs 18 residues. CDR1 MNHEY and CDR2 SMNVEV come from the germline V gene (reference sequence). Points from the study as a whole: Rarefaction analysis demonstrated incomplete sorted-subset sequencing notwithstanding large depth.

The sequenced sample was naive CD4+ T cells sorted from blood. This sample's subset: CD45RA+ positively selected. The TCR originated in a man younger than 45 in good health. The chain links TRBV27 to TRBJ2-3; 10 nucleotides line up with TRBD2. The CDR3 loop reads CASSSERGGFLGTDTQYF. CDR3 DNA sequence: TGTGCCAGCAGTTCGGAGCGGGGGGGGTTTTTGGGCACAGATACGCAGTATTTT.